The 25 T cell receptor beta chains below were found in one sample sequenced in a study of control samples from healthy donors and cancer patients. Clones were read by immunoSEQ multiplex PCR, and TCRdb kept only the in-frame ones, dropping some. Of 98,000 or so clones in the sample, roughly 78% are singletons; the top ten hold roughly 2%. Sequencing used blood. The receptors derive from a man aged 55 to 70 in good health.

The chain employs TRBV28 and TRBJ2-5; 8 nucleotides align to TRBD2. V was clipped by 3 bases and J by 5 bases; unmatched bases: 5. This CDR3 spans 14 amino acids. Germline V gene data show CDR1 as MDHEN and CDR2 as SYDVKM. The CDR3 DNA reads TGTGCCAGCAGTTTGGGACTAGGGTTCGAGACCCAGTACTTC. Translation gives CASSLGLGFETQYF.

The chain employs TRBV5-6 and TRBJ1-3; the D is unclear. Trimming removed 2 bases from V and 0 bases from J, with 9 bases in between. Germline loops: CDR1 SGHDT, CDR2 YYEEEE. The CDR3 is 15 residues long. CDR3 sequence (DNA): TGTGCCAGCAGCTTCCCGCAGAGCTCTGGAAACACCATATATTTT. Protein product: CASSFPQSSGNTIYF.

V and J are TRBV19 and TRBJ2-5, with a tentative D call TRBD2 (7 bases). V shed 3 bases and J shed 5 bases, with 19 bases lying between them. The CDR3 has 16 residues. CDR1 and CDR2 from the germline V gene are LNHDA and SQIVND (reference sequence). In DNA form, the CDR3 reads TGTGCCAGTAGTATGCGGCGGGGGCGACCGGAGGAGACCCAGTACTTC. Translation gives CASSMRRGRPEETQYF.

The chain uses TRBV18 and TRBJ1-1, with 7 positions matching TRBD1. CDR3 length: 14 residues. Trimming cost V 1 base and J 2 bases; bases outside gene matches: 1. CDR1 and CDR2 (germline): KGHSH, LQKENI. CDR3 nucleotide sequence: TGTGCCAGCTCACCACAGGGGGCAAACACTGAAGCTTTCTTT. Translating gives CASSPQGANTEAFF.

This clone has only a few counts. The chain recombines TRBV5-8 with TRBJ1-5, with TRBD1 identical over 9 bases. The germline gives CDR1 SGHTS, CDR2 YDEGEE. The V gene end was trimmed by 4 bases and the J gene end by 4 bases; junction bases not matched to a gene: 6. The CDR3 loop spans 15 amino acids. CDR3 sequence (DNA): TGTGCCAGCAGCCTCGGGACAGGGTATAATCAGCCCCAGCATTTT. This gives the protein CASSLGTGYNQPQHF.

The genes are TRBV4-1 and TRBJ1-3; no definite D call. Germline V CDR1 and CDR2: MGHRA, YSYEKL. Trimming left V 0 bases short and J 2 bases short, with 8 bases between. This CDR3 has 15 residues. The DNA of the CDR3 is TGCGCCAGCAGCCAAGATAAGGCAACTGGAAACACCATATATTTT. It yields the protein CASSQDKATGNTIYF.

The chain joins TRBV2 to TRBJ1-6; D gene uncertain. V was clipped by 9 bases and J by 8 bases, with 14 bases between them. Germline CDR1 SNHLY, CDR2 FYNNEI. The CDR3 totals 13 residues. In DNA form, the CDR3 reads TGTGCCAGGGGAGGAGAGGCCGATTCACCCCTCCACTTT. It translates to CARGGEADSPLHF. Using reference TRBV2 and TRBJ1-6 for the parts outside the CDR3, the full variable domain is EPEVTQTPSHQVTQMGQEVILRCVPISNHLYFYWYRQILGQKVEFLVSFYNNEISEKSEIFDDQFSVERPDGSNFTLKIRSTKLEDSAMYFCARGGEADSPLHFGNGTRLTVT.

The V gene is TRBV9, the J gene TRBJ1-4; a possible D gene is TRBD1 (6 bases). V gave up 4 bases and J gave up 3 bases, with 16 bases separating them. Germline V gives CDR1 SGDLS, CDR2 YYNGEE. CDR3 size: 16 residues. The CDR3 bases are TGTGCCAGCAGCATCCGTGCAGGGGCGGCTAATGAAAAACTGTTTTTT. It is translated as CASSIRAGAANEKLFF.

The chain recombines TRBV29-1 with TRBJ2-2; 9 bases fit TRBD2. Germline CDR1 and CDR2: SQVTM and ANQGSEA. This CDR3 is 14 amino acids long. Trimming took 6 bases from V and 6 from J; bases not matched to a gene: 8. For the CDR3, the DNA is TGCAGCGTCCGCGGGGGGGCGAATGCCGGGGAGCTGTTTTTT. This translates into CSVRGGANAGELFF.

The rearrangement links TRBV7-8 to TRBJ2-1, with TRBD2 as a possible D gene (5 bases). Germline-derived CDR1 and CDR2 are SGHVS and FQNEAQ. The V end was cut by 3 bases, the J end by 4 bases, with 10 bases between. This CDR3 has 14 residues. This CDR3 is CASSFRLSYNEQFF. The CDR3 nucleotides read TGTGCCAGCAGCTTTAGACTATCTTACAATGAGCAGTTCTTC.

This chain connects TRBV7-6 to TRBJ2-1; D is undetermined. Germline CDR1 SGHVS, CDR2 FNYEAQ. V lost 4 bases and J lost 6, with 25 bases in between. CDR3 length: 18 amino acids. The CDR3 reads CASSSGIGRTEPFNEQFF. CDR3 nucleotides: TGTGCCAGCAGCTCGGGCATTGGTAGGACGGAGCCCTTCAATGAGCAGTTCTTC.

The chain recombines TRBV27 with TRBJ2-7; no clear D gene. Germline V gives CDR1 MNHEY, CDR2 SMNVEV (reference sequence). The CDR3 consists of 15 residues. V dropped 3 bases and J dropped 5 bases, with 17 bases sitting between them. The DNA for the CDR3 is TGTGCCAGCAGTTTGGGTAGCTTCGATCCCAACGAGCAGTACTTC. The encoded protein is CASSLGSFDPNEQYF.

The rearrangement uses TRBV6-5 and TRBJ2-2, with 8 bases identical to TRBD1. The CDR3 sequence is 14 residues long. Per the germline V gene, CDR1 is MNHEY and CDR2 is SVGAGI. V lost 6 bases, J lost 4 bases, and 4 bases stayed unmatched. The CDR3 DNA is TGTGCCAGCAGCTGGGACAGGCGCACCGGGGAGCTGTTTTTT. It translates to CASSWDRRTGELFF.

CDR3 residues: CASSQDRTGAYNEQFF. Written as DNA, the CDR3 is TGTGCCAGCAGCCAAGATCGGACGGGAGCCTACAATGAGCAGTTCTTC. V and J are TRBV4-2 and TRBJ2-1; possibly TRBD2 for D (6 bases). Germline V CDR1 and CDR2: LGHNA, YNFKEQ. V was clipped by 0 bases and J by 2 bases, with 11 bases between them. The CDR3 sequence is 16 residues long.

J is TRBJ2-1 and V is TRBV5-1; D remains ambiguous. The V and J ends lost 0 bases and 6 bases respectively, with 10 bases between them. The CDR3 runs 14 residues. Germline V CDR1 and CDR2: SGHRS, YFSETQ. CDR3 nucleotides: TGCGCCAGCAGCTTGGAACAGAGTGGCAATGAGCAGTTCTTC. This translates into CASSLEQSGNEQFF.

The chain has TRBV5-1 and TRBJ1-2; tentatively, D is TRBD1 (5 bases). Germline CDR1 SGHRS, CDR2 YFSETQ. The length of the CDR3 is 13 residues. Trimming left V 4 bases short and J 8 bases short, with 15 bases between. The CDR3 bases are TGCGCCAGCAGCCCGGGAGGGGTTGGGGGCTACACCTTC. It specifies CASSPGGVGGYTF.

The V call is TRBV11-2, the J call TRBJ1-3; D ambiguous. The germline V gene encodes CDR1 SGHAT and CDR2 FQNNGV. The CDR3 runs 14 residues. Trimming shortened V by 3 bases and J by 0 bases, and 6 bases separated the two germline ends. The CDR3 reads CASSLLGSGNTIYF. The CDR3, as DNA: TGTGCCAGCAGCTTGTTGGGCTCTGGAAACACCATATATTTT.

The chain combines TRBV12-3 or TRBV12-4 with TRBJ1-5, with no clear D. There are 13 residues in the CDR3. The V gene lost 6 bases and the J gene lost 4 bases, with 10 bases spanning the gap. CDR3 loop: CASSPRVNQPQHF. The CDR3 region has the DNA TGTGCCAGCAGCCCAAGAGTAAATCAGCCCCAGCATTTT.

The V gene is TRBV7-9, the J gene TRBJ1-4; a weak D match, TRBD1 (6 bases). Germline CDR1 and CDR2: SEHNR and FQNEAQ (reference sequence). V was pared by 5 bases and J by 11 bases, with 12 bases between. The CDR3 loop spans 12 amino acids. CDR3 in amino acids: CASSLQGGKLFF. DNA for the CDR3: TGTGCCAGCAGCCTACAGGGAGGGAAACTGTTTTTT.

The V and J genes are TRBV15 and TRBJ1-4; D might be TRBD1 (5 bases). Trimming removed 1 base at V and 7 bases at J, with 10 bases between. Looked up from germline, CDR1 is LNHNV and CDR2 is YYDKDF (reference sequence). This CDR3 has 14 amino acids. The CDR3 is CATSRAGRGEKLFF. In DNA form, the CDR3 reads TGTGCCACCAGCAGAGCGGGACGGGGTGAAAAACTGTTTTTT.

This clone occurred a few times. The CDR3 protein is CSVDYAGSYNSPLHF. The CDR3 DNA sequence: TGCAGCGTTGATTACGCCGGCAGTTATAATTCACCCCTCCACTTT. The chain combines TRBV29-1 with TRBJ1-6; D call uncertain. The CDR3 extends over 15 amino acids. CDR1 and CDR2 (germline): SQVTM, ANQGSEA. V was shortened by 3 bases and J by 4 bases, with 13 bases between the two germline ends. Variable domain in full (rest from reference TRBV29-1 and TRBJ1-6): SAVISQKPSRDICQRGTSLTIQCQVDSQVTMMFWYRQQPGQSLTLIATANQGSEATYESGFVIDKFPISRPNLTFSTLTVSNMSPEDSSIYLCSVDYAGSYNSPLHFGNGTRLTVT.

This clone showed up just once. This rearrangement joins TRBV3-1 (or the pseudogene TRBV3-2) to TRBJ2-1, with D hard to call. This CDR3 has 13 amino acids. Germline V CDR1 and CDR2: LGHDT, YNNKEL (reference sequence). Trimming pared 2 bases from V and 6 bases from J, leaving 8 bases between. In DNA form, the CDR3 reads TGTGCCAGCAGCCAAAAGGGTTCCAATGAGCAGTTCTTC. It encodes CASSQKGSNEQFF.

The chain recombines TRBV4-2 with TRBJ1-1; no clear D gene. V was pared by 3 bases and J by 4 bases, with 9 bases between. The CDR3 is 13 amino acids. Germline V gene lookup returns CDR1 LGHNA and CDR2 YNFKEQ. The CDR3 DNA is TGTGCCAGCAGCCAGATTGGTGGCACTGAAGCTTTCTTT. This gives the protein CASSQIGGTEAFF.

CDR3 sequence reads: CASSLGGRGHTF. The CDR3, as DNA: TGTGCCAGCAGTTTGGGGGGTAGGGGACACACCTTC. The chain is built from TRBV28 and TRBJ1-2; D might be TRBD1 (5 bases). The germline V and J ends were trimmed by 3 bases and 12 bases, with 14 bases remaining between them. This CDR3 is 12 amino acids long. CDR1 is MDHEN and CDR2 is SYDVKM in the germline V gene.

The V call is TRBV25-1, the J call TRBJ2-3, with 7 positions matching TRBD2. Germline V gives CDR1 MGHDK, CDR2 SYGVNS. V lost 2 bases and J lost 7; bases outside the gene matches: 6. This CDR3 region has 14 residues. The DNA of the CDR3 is TGTGCCAGCAGTGAAGTCCCGGGAGGAAATACGCAGTATTTT. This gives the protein CASSEVPGGNTQYF.